This entry is about one T cell receptor (beta chain). The antigen is undetermined. The sample belongs to a study of T cell responses to AZD1222 COVID-19 vaccine. Notes on the study in general: Donors skewed white British and female; clonal diversity was possibly underestimated.

The CDR3 is made up of 15 amino acids. Germline CDR1 KGHDR, CDR2 SFDVKD. Trimming took 2 bases from V and 5 from J, leaving 12 bases between them. Sequencing used immunoSEQ multiplex PCR; TCRdb keeps in-frame clones, though not all of them. This sample has tens of thousands of clones, with around 88% found just once. The sample here was peripheral blood, taken 28 days after the second AZD1222 dose. This chain joins TRBV24-1 and TRBJ2-1; D might be TRBD1 or TRBD2, each matching 5 bases. The source is an adult who received the AZD1222 COVID-19 vaccine. The CDR3 here is CATSDWGISNNEQFF. DNA for the CDR3: TGTGCCACCAGTGATTGGGGGATCTCGAACAATGAGCAGTTCTTC.